This T cell receptor (beta chain) was observed in a study of cytomegalovirus exposure and HLA in healthy donors (dated by TCRdb to between 2016 and 2019). For context, the study as a whole: The 666 repertoires of the first cohort and the 95 to 150 validation repertoires were produced on the same platform, according to a later analysis. In addition to the first cohort of approximately 670 subjects, a separate validation cohort of approximately 110 different subjects was used. The study was designed to test whether signatures of past pathogen exposure could be identified by cataloging public T cell receptors. To predict cytomegalovirus infection status, the study brought together high-throughput TCR immunosequencing, statistical association of individual TCRs with disease status, and machine learning.

On the study overall, not on this receptor specifically: A few of the identified cytomegalovirus-associated TCR beta chains were confirmed in vitro to be specific for cytomegalovirus antigens. While some public TCRs were present in many individuals, most TCR sequences turned up only very rarely across donors. The study gave a list of roughly 150 TCR beta chains associated with cytomegalovirus. According to the authors, the approach could potentially be generalized to other disease states and immunological phenotypes. In a later analysis, TCRs clustered in the first cohort were found to also tend to co-occur in the roughly 130 validation repertoires, with 94% of cluster scores above 0. A later analysis had no HLA typing for the validation cohort, so co-occurrence there was scored across all 120 repertoires. The classifier was reported to diagnose cytomegalovirus status with high specificity and sensitivity in both the original and validation cohorts.

Donors formed part of the validation cohort, which comprised 95 to 150 subjects and was distinct from the first cohort of 550 to 850 subjects. From the germline V gene, CDR1 is SGHRS and CDR2 is YFSETQ. V drops 0 bases and J drops 0 bases, leaving 9 bases in between. Inclusive of the bounding cysteine and phenylalanine, the CDR3 is 16 residues long. Solely the CDR3 DNA is kept, with 48 bases framed from the first base. In the case of this clone: Its antigen is still unknown. There are no base qualities to consult, and no much larger clone falls within one base.

Library preparation employed the immunoSEQ multiplex PCR assay. The source study handled its data this way. A statistical classification framework was built to diagnose cytomegalovirus status from the catalog of TCR beta chain sequences. TCRdb obtained this table from immuneACCESS and retained in-frame rearrangements with V and J assigned. These tables miss some clones; where compared with another copy, unresolved V genes account for less than half of the shortfall, and the remainder is unexplained. The V and J calls and the clone size are those of that table, but D and trimming were determined from the DNA. The sample yields 200,000 to 300,000 clones; about 86% were counted once. The ten largest clonotypes hold about 3% of the sample.

The chain is encoded by TRBV5-1 joined to TRBJ2-2; tentative D gene TRBD1, with 5 bases matching. The sequenced sample was PBMCs. This receptor was obtained from a man between 18 and 35 years old in good health and CMV-seronegative. The nucleotide sequence is given as TGCGCCAGCAGCTTGGAGGCAGGGCCGAACACCGGGGAGCTGTTTTTT. It encodes CASSLEAGPNTGELFF.